Shown below are 27 T cell receptor beta chains from a single sample sequenced in a study of blood T cell repertoires in COVID-19. Repertoires were generated with immunoSEQ multiplex PCR, while TCRdb's copy carries only in-frame clones and drops some. The sample yields some 340,000 clones, roughly four fifths seen once. The material sequenced was PBMCs or T cells enriched from blood (not recorded which). All receptors derive from a woman aged 50 to 60 who had recovered from COVID-19.

Only a few counts were recorded for this clone. The chain has TRBV19 and TRBJ2-5; 8 bases agree with TRBD2. The CDR3 has 16 amino acids. With V trimmed by 10 bases and J by 2 bases, 15 bases remained unmatched. From germline, CDR1 is LNHDA and CDR2 SQIVND (reference sequence). CDR3 DNA: TGTGCCACCTCCCCGGGACTAGGGGTCCCTCAAGAGACCCAGTACTTC. Its protein product is CATSPGLGVPQETQYF.

In its sample, this clone was seen once. The CDR3 region is CASSPWTGGFYSNQPQHF. CDR3 bases: TGTGCCAGCAGTCCGTGGACAGGGGGCTTTTATAGCAATCAGCCCCAGCATTTT. V and J are TRBV27 and TRBJ1-5, with 11 bases identical to TRBD1. The ends lost 5 bases at V and 0 bases at J; junction bases unmatched: 9. Germline values: CDR1 MNHEY, CDR2 SMNVEV (reference sequence). The CDR3 runs to 18 residues.

V and J are TRBV6-1 and TRBJ2-4; 7 nucleotides agree with TRBD2. The J segment lost 0 bases and the V segment lost 2 bases, leaving 4 bases of the junction unmatched. Germline V gene data show CDR1 as MNHNS and CDR2 as SASEGT. CDR3 length: 16 amino acids. The CDR3 DNA reads TGTGCCAGCAGTGAACTTTGGGGGGGAGCCAAAAACATTCAGTACTTC. Amino acids: CASSELWGGAKNIQYF.

The gene calls are TRBV6-1 and TRBJ1-6; no reliable D call. Deletions cut 2 bases from V and 4 bases from J, with 9 bases between. The CDR3 consists of 15 residues. Germline V gene data show CDR1 as MNHNS and CDR2 as SASEGT. The CDR3, as DNA: TGTGCCAGCAGTGAATACACAGCTTATAATTCACCCCTCCACTTT. Its translation is CASSEYTAYNSPLHF.

The CDR3 sequence is CASSQALASGQGAGGYTF. The CDR3 DNA sequence: TGCGCCAGCAGCCAAGCCTTGGCCTCGGGACAGGGGGCGGGTGGCTACACCTTC. The chain recombines TRBV4-1 with TRBJ1-2; TRBD1 matches 12 bases. In germline, CDR1 is MGHRA, CDR2 YSYEKL. Trimming removed 1 base from V and 7 bases from J; junction bases left unmatched: 13. The CDR3 contains 18 residues.

The chain recombines TRBV5-1 with TRBJ2-5, with a weak D call TRBD2 (6 bases). Per germline, CDR1 SGHRS and CDR2 YFSETQ. V gave up 1 base and J gave up 3 bases, with 10 bases separating them. The CDR3 is 14 amino acids. The CDR3 DNA is TGCGCCAGCAGCTTGACGGGGGAAAAAGAGACCCAGTACTTC. It yields the protein CASSLTGEKETQYF.

J is TRBJ1-1 and V is TRBV12-5; D may be TRBD1 (5 bases). There are 14 residues in the CDR3. Germline V gene data show CDR1 as LGHNT and CDR2 as FRNRAP. V lost 6 bases and J 5 bases, leaving 16 bases between the germline ends. CDR3 region: CASGTGLGGTEAFF. The CDR3 DNA is TGTGCTAGTGGGACGGGACTCGGGGGGACTGAAGCTTTCTTT.

This clone was seen more than once but under ten times. This chain links TRBV6-5 with TRBJ1-6; TRBD1 matches 7 bases. The V gene end was trimmed by 8 bases and the J gene end by 5 bases; junction bases not matched to a gene: 6. The CDR3 contains 14 residues. The V gene's germline CDR1 is MNHEY and CDR2 SVGAGI. CDR3 nucleotide sequence: TGTGCCAGCTGCTGGGACAGTGATAATTCACCCCTCCACTTT. Protein: CASCWDSDNSPLHF.

The rearrangement links TRBV14 to TRBJ1-1; the D is unclear. V lost 0 bases and J lost 11, with 13 bases in between. The CDR3 extends over 13 amino acids. CDR1 is SGHDN and CDR2 is FVKESK in the germline V gene. In DNA, the CDR3 is TGTGCCAGCAGCCAAGATCTCGAGGGTAGGGCTTTCTTT. Translating gives CASSQDLEGRAFF.

CDR3 sequence reads: CARPRTRGEQYF. In nucleotides, the CDR3 is TGTGCCCGGCCCAGGACTAGAGGCGAGCAGTACTTC. V is TRBV30 and J is TRBJ2-7, with 7 bases lining up with TRBD2. V was pared by 8 bases and J by 6 bases, with 10 bases of the junction left unmatched. The length of the CDR3 is 12 residues. Germline assignment: CDR1 GTSNPN and CDR2 SVGIG (reference sequence).

The rearrangement links TRBV7-2 to TRBJ2-1; possible D gene TRBD2, 5 bases. The CDR3 length is 16 residues. Trimming took off 4 bases at V and 4 bases at J, with 17 bases between the two ends. Germline V gene sequence: CDR1 SGHTA, CDR2 FQGNSA. For the CDR3, the DNA is TGTGCCAGCAGCTCCGAGGTTAGCTGGAGGTACAATGAGCAGTTCTTC. Protein: CASSSEVSWRYNEQFF.

The J gene is TRBJ2-2, the V gene TRBV11-2, with D perhaps TRBD2 (6 bases). CDR1 and CDR2 (germline): SGHAT, FQNNGV. The V end was cut by 5 bases, the J end by 2 bases, with 12 bases between. The CDR3 consists of 15 residues. The CDR3 loop reads CASSRWDSNTGELFF. DNA for the CDR3: TGTGCCAGCAGCCGTTGGGACTCCAACACCGGGGAGCTGTTTTTT.

This chain joins TRBV7-9 and TRBJ2-7; the D is unclear. V dropped 4 bases and J dropped 0 bases, with 10 bases sitting between them. The CDR3 consists of 14 residues. Germline lookup yields CDR1 SEHNR and CDR2 FQNEAQ (reference sequence). The CDR3 region is CASSSVASSYEQYF. CDR3 DNA sequence: TGTGCCAGCAGCTCTGTGGCAAGCTCCTACGAGCAGTACTTC.

The V gene is TRBV12-3 or TRBV12-4, the J gene TRBJ2-1; D perhaps matches TRBD2 (6 bases). With 6 bases removed from V and 10 bases from J, the gap between germline ends came to 13 bases. This CDR3 contains 12 residues. CDR3 protein: CASSPRREEQFF. Here the CDR3 DNA reads TGTGCCAGCAGCCCTCGGCGGGAAGAGCAGTTCTTC.

J is TRBJ2-7 and V is TRBV6-2 or TRBV6-3; 7 nucleotides match TRBD1. The germline V gene has CDR1 MNHEY and CDR2 SVGEGT. CDR3 size: 17 residues. Germline trimming cut 6 bases from V and 1 base from J; bases unmatched to any gene: 15. CDR3 bases: TGTGCCAGCAGCCCTCCCCGGACAGGCCGAGGGTCCTACGAGCAGTACTTC. Its translation is CASSPPRTGRGSYEQYF.

The chain couples TRBV7-9 to TRBJ2-1, with 12 nucleotides matching TRBD2. The J segment lost 7 bases and the V segment lost 4 bases, leaving 11 bases of the junction unmatched. The V gene's germline CDR1 is SEHNR and CDR2 FQNEAQ (reference sequence). The CDR3 covers 17 residues. CDR3 amino acids: CASSSIRTSGILNEQFF. The CDR3 DNA reads as TGTGCCAGCAGCTCGATCCGGACTAGCGGGATTTTGAATGAGCAGTTCTTC.

The chain recombines TRBV15 with TRBJ1-6; 9 bases fit TRBD1. The V gene's germline CDR1 is LNHNV and CDR2 YYDKDF (reference sequence). The CDR3 runs to 16 residues. J gave up 10 bases and V 1 base, and 8 bases lay outside the gene matches. The CDR3 here is CATSRAGTGSWSPLHF. The CDR3 region has the DNA TGTGCCACCAGCAGAGCTGGGACAGGGTCGTGGTCACCCCTCCACTTT.

The V call is TRBV4-3, the J call TRBJ1-3; D is undetermined. The V end was cut by 1 base, the J end by 0 bases, with 13 bases between. CDR3 length: 17 residues. The germline gives CDR1 LGHNA, CDR2 YSLEER. The CDR3 coding sequence is TGCGCCAGCAGCCAAGGTCTCAGCCCTAGCTCTGGAAACACCATATATTTT. As protein: CASSQGLSPSSGNTIYF.

This rearrangement joins TRBV5-1 to TRBJ2-3, with D perhaps TRBD2 (5 bases). The CDR3 runs to 15 residues. V lost 1 base to trimming and J lost 5 bases, with 14 bases between them. CDR1 and CDR2 (germline): SGHRS, YFSETQ. For the CDR3, the DNA is TGCGCCAGCAGCTTGTCTTTGCGGGCGATAGATACGCAGTATTTT. Translating it yields CASSLSLRAIDTQYF.

The rearrangement links TRBV18 to TRBJ2-5; 9 positions match TRBD1. CDR1 is KGHSH, CDR2 LQKENI, per germline. The CDR3 has 14 residues. The ends lost 3 bases at V and 6 bases at J; junction bases unmatched: 5. The CDR3 here is CASSPTQGAKTQYF. CDR3 DNA: TGTGCCAGCTCACCTACACAGGGGGCAAAGACCCAGTACTTC. Based on the CDR3 plus reference TRBV18 and TRBJ2-5, the full variable domain is NAGVMQNPRHLVRRRGQEARLRCSPMKGHSHVYWYRQLPEEGLKFMVYLQKENIIDESGMPKERFSAEFPKEGPSILRIQQVVRGDSAAYFCASSPTQGAKTQYFGPGTRLLVL.

The chain links TRBV6-1 to TRBJ1-2; D is perhaps TRBD1 (5 bases). V was clipped by 2 bases and J by 4 bases, with 11 bases between them. CDR3 length equals 14 residues. CDR1 MNHNS and CDR2 SASEGT come from the germline V gene. Here the CDR3 DNA reads TGTGCCAGCAGTGAACAGGGTGGATTCTATGGCTACACCTTC. As protein: CASSEQGGFYGYTF.

The chain couples TRBV5-4 to TRBJ2-5; a possible D gene is TRBD2 (5 bases). The CDR3 consists of 16 residues. Germline loops: CDR1 SGHNT, CDR2 YYREEE (reference sequence). The V gene lost 1 base and the J gene lost 1 base, with 14 bases spanning the gap. The chain's CDR3 is CASSLSPSRGQETQYF. CDR3 DNA sequence: TGTGCCAGCAGCTTGTCACCCTCACGGGGCCAAGAGACCCAGTACTTC. Full variable domain (outside the CDR3, taken from reference TRBV5-4 and TRBJ2-5): ETGVTQSPTHLIKTRGQQVTLRCSSQSGHNTVSWYQQALGQGPQFIFQYYREEENGRGNFPPRFSGLQFPNYSSELNVNALELDDSALYLCASSLSPSRGQETQYFGPGTRLLVL.

The J gene is TRBJ2-5, the V gene TRBV11-2, with 13 bases that match TRBD2. V shed 3 bases and J 7 bases; nucleotides not matched to a gene: 11. Germline CDR1 SGHAT, CDR2 FQNNGV. The length of the CDR3 is 17 residues. The CDR3 region is CASSLGLAGPKDGTQYF. In DNA, the CDR3 is TGTGCCAGCAGCTTGGGACTAGCGGGACCCAAGGATGGGACCCAGTACTTC.

The V gene is TRBV7-2, the J gene TRBJ1-1; TRBD1 matches at 9 bases. With 6 bases clipped from V and 3 bases from J, the junction kept 5 bases outside the gene matches. In germline, CDR1 is SGHTA, CDR2 FQGNSA. This CDR3 region has 14 residues. CDR3 loop: CASRKGQGYTEAFF. For the CDR3, the DNA is TGTGCCAGCAGGAAGGGACAGGGATACACTGAAGCTTTCTTT.

This clone has just a few counts. This sequence joins TRBV18 and TRBJ1-1, with D perhaps matching TRBD1 (6 bases). The V and J ends lost 5 bases and 0 bases respectively, with 22 bases between them. The CDR3 sequence is 18 residues long. Germline loops: CDR1 KGHSH, CDR2 LQKENI. For the CDR3, the DNA is TGTGCCAGCTCAACAAAACTACTCGGAGACAGGATGAACACTGAAGCTTTCTTT. The encoded protein is CASSTKLLGDRMNTEAFF.

The chain carries TRBV30 and TRBJ1-2, with D perhaps matching TRBD1 (5 bases). CDR1 is GTSNPN and CDR2 is SVGIG in the germline V gene (reference sequence). Trimming pared 0 bases from V and 2 bases from J, leaving 10 bases between. CDR3 size: 14 residues. The CDR3 region is CAWSVSHRNYGYTF. In nucleotides, the CDR3 is TGTGCCTGGAGTGTATCCCACAGGAACTATGGCTACACCTTC. Combining the CDR3 with reference TRBV30 and TRBJ1-2 gives the whole variable domain SQTIHQWPATLVQPVGSPLSLECTVEGTSNPNLYWYRQAAGRGLQLLFYSVGIGQISSEVPQNLSASRPQDRQFILSSKKLLLSDSGFYLCAWSVSHRNYGYTFGSGTRLTVV.

This chain connects TRBV11-2 to TRBJ2-2, with TRBD1 matching 9 bases. CDR3 length: 18 amino acids. Germline loops: CDR1 SGHAT, CDR2 FQNNGV. V was pared by 3 bases and J by 5 bases, with 13 bases of the junction left unmatched. CDR3 bases: TGTGCCAGCAGCTTTAGGACAGGGGTAGGGGTTTGGACCGGGGAGCTGTTTTTT. Its protein is CASSFRTGVGVWTGELFF.